One TCR beta chain is described in this entry. The data belong to a study of CD8+ T cells in alopecia areata. It was cDNA, reverse transcribed from extracted RNA, that served as the sequencing template. Using immunoSEQ multiplex PCR, the repertoire was profiled, and TCRdb retains in-frame clones only, with some absent. The sample has around 50,000 clones, 90% to 97% seen once. Germline V gene lookup returns CDR1 SGHDT and CDR2 YYEEEE. V dropped 1 base and J dropped 7 bases, with 11 bases sitting between them. The CDR3 sequence is 14 residues long. The clonotype originates from a human donor with alopecia areata. Sample: CD8+ T cells sorted from blood, taken at week 0. The chain carries TRBV5-6 and TRBJ2-2, with D perhaps TRBD1 (6 bases). The CDR3 is CASSLSLTGGELFF. The CDR3 nucleotides are TGTGCCAGCAGCTTGTCACTGACAGGCGGGGAGCTGTTTTTT.